This note documents a single T cell receptor (beta chain) sequence. Its antigen is still unknown. This specimen comes from a study of T cell responses to AZD1222 COVID-19 vaccine. Whole-study findings and limits: Baseline testing showed seropositivity in only a handful of AZD1222 recipients. Reports indicate that nearly half of spike-specific TCRs are directed at unmutated variant regions. Sampled repertoires all dated from after the peak T cell response.

Using immunoSEQ multiplex PCR, the repertoire was profiled, and TCRdb retains in-frame clones only, with some absent. The data contain approximately 110,000 clones, approximately 88% of them singletons. This CDR3 has 16 residues. The ends were cut back, 0 bases at V and 8 bases at J, with 16 bases in the middle. CDR1 and CDR2 (germline): MNHEY, SVGAGI. The sequence derives from an adult in good health. The chain recombines TRBV6-5 with TRBJ1-4, with unresolved D. The sequenced sample was peripheral blood, obtained on day 0 of MenACWY control vaccination. The CDR3, as DNA: TGTGCCAGCAGTTACTCTCTTCTCTGGGTAGGGGAAAAACTGTTTTTT. Residues: CASSYSLLWVGEKLFF.